The 2 T cell receptor beta chains listed next were all sequenced from one sample in a study of identical twins. TCRdb re-analysed the 5' RACE reads in MiXCR, keeping a single row per CDR3 protein. There are hundreds of thousands of distinct CDR3 sequences in the sample; 8.5% to 9.5% occur only once, and 0.75% to 1% lies in the top ten. The same sample was also used in a study of yellow fever vaccine responses in identical twins.

Sequencing used PBMCs. The receptor source for this set is a woman younger than 35 in good health.

This clonotype appeared a few times. The chain recombines TRBV20-1 with TRBJ2-1; a possible D gene is TRBD2 (5 bases). Per the germline V gene, CDR1 is DFQATT and CDR2 is SNEGSKA (reference sequence). V lost 5 bases and J lost 3, with 8 bases in between. The CDR3 length is 12 residues. The CDR3 DNA is TGCAGTGCTGCGAGCGGCTACAATGAGCAGTTCTTC. Residues: CSAASGYNEQFF.

This clonotype was seen a handful of times. The chain joins TRBV7-2 to TRBJ2-7; 7 nucleotides agree with TRBD1. The CDR3 contains 14 residues. CDR1 is SGHTA and CDR2 is FQGNSA in the germline V gene. Losses at the gene ends were 6 bases for V and 3 bases for J; bases not matched to a gene: 8. The CDR3 DNA reads TGTGCCAGCAGTCCGACAGGGCCGATCTACGAGCAGTACTTC. Translation gives CASSPTGPIYEQYF.